These 21 T cell receptor beta chains share one sample of origin, sequenced in a study of shared clonotypes between healthy human individuals. Profiled with immunoSEQ multiplex PCR; TCRdb holds only in-frame clones, not every one. The sample holds approximately 1.4 million clones, around 98% seen once. Sequencing used naive CD4+ T cells sorted from blood. Subset denoted: CD45RA+ positively selected. These receptors were taken from a man aged 25 to 40 in good health.

The chain recombines TRBV5-4 with TRBJ2-5; the D is unclear. This CDR3 contains 14 residues. Trimming took off 0 bases at V and 1 base at J, with 7 bases between the two ends. Germline lookup yields CDR1 SGHNT and CDR2 YYREEE (reference sequence). The CDR3 loop reads CASSLGRSQETQYF. In DNA form, the CDR3 reads TGTGCCAGCAGCTTGGGGCGGTCCCAAGAGACCCAGTACTTC.

The rearrangement uses TRBV7-9 and TRBJ2-7; the match to TRBD2 covers 13 bases. V lost 5 bases, J lost 5 bases, and 12 bases stayed unmatched. Germline values: CDR1 SEHNR, CDR2 FQNEAQ (reference sequence). The CDR3 sequence is 17 residues long. The CDR3 nucleotides read TGTGCCAGCAGCCTAAAAGACGGACTAGCGGGAGCCCACGAGCAGTACTTC. Its translation: CASSLKDGLAGAHEQYF.

For this clone: The same CDR3 is also encoded by other DNA sequences in this sample. The chain has TRBV7-2 and TRBJ2-7; unclear D gene. The CDR3 has 13 residues. Germline assignment: CDR1 SGHTA and CDR2 FQGNSA. V was pared by 5 bases and J by 4 bases, with 12 bases between. The CDR3 DNA is TGTGCCAGCAGCCCCCGAGGACCTTACGAGCAGTACTTC. It encodes CASSPRGPYEQYF.

For the CDR3, the DNA is TGTGCCAGCAGCTCCGGGACAGTGAGCGAAAAACTGTTTTTT. Its translation: CASSSGTVSEKLFF. The chain joins TRBV11-1 to TRBJ1-4; 7 bases line up with TRBD1. The CDR3 covers 14 residues. The V segment lost 4 bases and the J segment 8 bases; nucleotides outside the gene matches: 7. The germline gives CDR1 SGHAT, CDR2 FQDESV (reference sequence).

The chain joins TRBV29-1 to TRBJ2-7; possibly TRBD1 for D (6 bases). The CDR3 extends over 11 amino acids. V was pared by 6 bases and J by 4 bases, with 10 bases between. Germline assignment: CDR1 SQVTM and CDR2 ANQGSEA. CDR3 loop: CSVGARYEQYF. The CDR3 nucleotides are TGCAGCGTGGGGGCCAGATACGAGCAGTACTTC.

The rearrangement links TRBV27 to TRBJ2-5; no definite D call. V was cut by 5 bases and J by 2 bases, with 9 bases left in between. CDR1 and CDR2 (germline): MNHEY, SMNVEV (reference sequence). The CDR3 loop spans 13 amino acids. CDR3 nucleotide sequence: TGTGCCAGCAGTCCACGACCGCAAGAGACCCAGTACTTC. Amino acids: CASSPRPQETQYF.

The chain joins TRBV5-1 to TRBJ2-1; D is perhaps TRBD2 (6 bases). V was trimmed by 3 bases and J by 6 bases, leaving 16 bases between them. This CDR3 region has 15 residues. Germline CDR1 SGHRS, CDR2 YFSETQ. In DNA, the CDR3 is TGCGCCAGCAGCTGGTCCGGGGACTCTACCAATGAGCAGTTCTTC. Protein sequence: CASSWSGDSTNEQFF.

For this clone: Different DNA sequences within this sample yield the same CDR3. This chain joins TRBV28 and TRBJ2-7; D is uncertain. Per germline, CDR1 MDHEN and CDR2 SYDVKM. V shed 1 base and J shed 2 bases, with 3 bases lying between them. The CDR3 has 12 residues. The CDR3 nucleotides are TGTGCCAGCAGTTTATCGACCTACGAGCAGTACTTC. Its translation: CASSLSTYEQYF.

The CDR3 bases are TGTGCCAGCAGTGCTAGCGGGCCGACCTACAATGAGCAGTTCTTC. Residues: CASSASGPTYNEQFF. V and J are TRBV6-1 and TRBJ2-1; the match to TRBD2 covers 8 bases. This CDR3 is 15 amino acids long. Trimming took 4 bases from V and 2 from J; bases not matched to a gene: 4. CDR1 and CDR2 from the germline V gene are MNHNS and SASEGT.

The chain combines TRBV6-6 with TRBJ1-5, with D hard to call. CDR3 size: 14 residues. Germline-derived CDR1 and CDR2 are MNHNY and SVGAGI (reference sequence). V was shortened by 6 bases and J by 7 bases, with 16 bases between the two germline ends. The CDR3 DNA reads TGTGCCAGCAGCTTGGGAGGTAAAGTGCAGCCCCAGCATTTT. Protein: CASSLGGKVQPQHF.

The CDR3 nucleotides read TGTGCCATCAGTGACCCTGGGGGCTCAAGATACAATGAGCAGTTCTTC. Amino acids: CAISDPGGSRYNEQFF. V is TRBV10-3 and J is TRBJ2-1, with TRBD1 as a possible D gene (6 bases). Germline V CDR1 and CDR2: ENHRY, SYGVKD. The CDR3 sequence is 16 residues long. The V and J ends lost 3 bases and 4 bases respectively, with 16 bases between them.

The rearrangement uses TRBV28 and TRBJ2-1; TRBD1 agrees at 8 bases. The CDR3 extends over 16 amino acids. Germline V gene data show CDR1 as MDHEN and CDR2 as SYDVKM. Germline trimming cut 2 bases from V and 4 bases from J; bases unmatched to any gene: 7. CDR3 sequence reads: CASSLLGTGSYNEQFF. The CDR3 coding sequence is TGTGCCAGCAGTTTACTCGGGACAGGCAGTTACAATGAGCAGTTCTTC.

This chain connects TRBV28 to TRBJ2-7; 13 bases are a match to TRBD2. CDR1 and CDR2 from the germline V gene are MDHEN and SYDVKM. J was trimmed by 3 bases and V by 5 bases; bases with no gene match: 4. This CDR3 has 15 residues. CDR3 sequence (DNA): TGTGCCAGCAGTAGGGGACTAGCGGGACACTACGAGCAGTACTTC. The encoded protein is CASSRGLAGHYEQYF. Full variable domain (missing parts from reference TRBV28 and TRBJ2-7): DVKVTQSSRYLVKRTGEKVFLECVQDMDHENMFWYRQDPGLGLRLIYFSYDVKMKEKGDIPEGYSVSREKKERFSLILESASTNQTSMYLCASSRGLAGHYEQYFGPGTRLTVT.

The V and J genes are TRBV5-1 and TRBJ2-3; the D gene is possibly TRBD1 (5 bases). From germline, CDR1 is SGHRS and CDR2 YFSETQ. This CDR3 has 14 residues. The ends were cut back, 7 bases at V and 0 bases at J, with 12 bases in the middle. CDR3 DNA: TGCGCCAGCGAGCTCGGACATAGCACAGATACGCAGTATTTT. This codes for CASELGHSTDTQYF.

The V and J genes are TRBV15 and TRBJ2-1; D may be TRBD1 or TRBD2 (5 bases each). Trimming shortened V by 3 bases and J by 0 bases, and 15 bases separated the two germline ends. The CDR3 spans 17 residues. Germline assignment: CDR1 LNHNV and CDR2 YYDKDF (reference sequence). CDR3 loop: CATSRGTGSGSYNEQFF. The CDR3 bases are TGTGCCACCAGCAGGGGGACCGGGTCCGGCTCCTACAATGAGCAGTTCTTC.

This chain connects TRBV4-3 to TRBJ1-1; 8 bases fit TRBD1. The CDR3 sequence is 14 residues long. Germline-derived CDR1 and CDR2 are LGHNA and YSLEER. Germline trimming cut 4 bases from V and 1 base from J; bases unmatched to any gene: 2. CDR3 DNA sequence: TGCGCCAGCAGCCCGACAGGGGAGAACACTGAAGCTTTCTTT. It specifies CASSPTGENTEAFF.

This clone was found once. The V and J genes are TRBV4-1 and TRBJ2-1; 7 positions agree with TRBD1. Germline V gene lookup returns CDR1 MGHRA and CDR2 YSYEKL. Unmatched junction bases numbered 9, after V lost 3 bases and J lost 4 bases. There are 16 residues in the CDR3. The CDR3 sequence is CASSQSGTDFYNEQFF. The CDR3 bases are TGCGCCAGCAGCCAGTCCGGGACAGACTTTTACAATGAGCAGTTCTTC.

This clone was found once. The CDR3 loop is CASPRGQGAGSNQPQHF. The CDR3 coding sequence is TGTGCCAGCCCTAGGGGACAGGGGGCCGGGAGCAATCAGCCCCAGCATTTT. The V call is TRBV5-3, the J call TRBJ1-5; TRBD1 aligns across 12 bases. TRBV5-3 is marked as an open reading frame, function uncertain. This CDR3 region has 17 residues. J lost 1 base, V lost 8 bases, and 10 bases had no gene match.

The rearrangement uses TRBV15 and TRBJ1-4; D is undetermined. V lost 5 bases, J lost 3 bases, and 16 bases lay in between. Germline V gene sequence: CDR1 LNHNV, CDR2 YYDKDF (reference sequence). The CDR3 length is 16 residues. The CDR3 region has the DNA TGTGCCACCAGCGCCCAGGCGGGTATACCTAATGAAAAACTGTTTTTT. Translating it yields CATSAQAGIPNEKLFF.

V and J are TRBV28 and TRBJ2-5; 8 bases are shared with TRBD1. In germline, CDR1 is MDHEN, CDR2 SYDVKM. The CDR3 has 12 amino acids. V shed 6 bases, J shed 7 bases, and the junction held 4 bases outside the gene matches. The CDR3 DNA reads TGTGCCAGCAGATACAGGGGGGTGACCCAGTACTTC. Translating gives CASRYRGVTQYF.

The chain is built from TRBV7-9 and TRBJ1-2; tentatively, D is TRBD1 (5 bases). Between the trimmed V and J ends, which lost 11 bases and 1 base, there was a span of 14 bases. Germline CDR1 is SEHNR and CDR2 is FQNEAQ (reference sequence). CDR3 size: 13 residues. CDR3 in amino acids: CAVSVGGNYGYTF. The CDR3 nucleotides are TGTGCCGTATCGGTTGGGGGTAACTATGGCTACACCTTC.